The entry below gives a single T cell receptor beta chain sequence along with its context. Its antigen is still unknown. In building TCR beta libraries, iRepertoire HTBI primers were used together with Arm-PCR of CDR3 regions. Each CDR3 protein is one row after TCRdb ran MiXCR on the multiplex PCR reads. Of hundreds of thousands of distinct CDR3 sequences in the sample, about 15% were seen once. Time point of the sample: newly diagnosed GD, antithyroid drugs for less than 3 months. Following extraction of RNA from PBMCs, that RNA was used to make the TCR library. Trimming took 5 bases from V and 0 from J, leaving 16 bases between them. The germline V gene has CDR1 SGHAT and CDR2 FQNNGV. This CDR3 contains 17 residues. This entry comes from a study of regulatory T cells in long-lasting Graves disease. Notes on the study in general: Whereas new patients shared 966 public clonotypes, persistent patients shared more, at under 3,500. The study found TRBV28, TRBJ1-2 and TRBJ2-5 favored in persistent disease.

These data also formed part of another study, on T cells in Graves' hyperthyroidism and ophthalmopathy. That source notes: Patients were aged 18 to 65, had disease duration under 2 months, and had newly diagnosed hyperthyroidism.

This specimen consisted of peripheral blood mononuclear cells (PBMCs), obtained at new diagnosis, from a patient treated with antithyroid drugs. The TCR originated in a woman between 25 and 40 years old with Graves disease. This rearrangement joins TRBV11-2 to TRBJ2-2; D ambiguous. The CDR3 here is CASSPPQPGTNTGELFF. The CDR3 DNA reads as TGTGCCAGCAGCCCTCCCCAGCCAGGCACGAACACCGGGGAGCTGTTTTTT.